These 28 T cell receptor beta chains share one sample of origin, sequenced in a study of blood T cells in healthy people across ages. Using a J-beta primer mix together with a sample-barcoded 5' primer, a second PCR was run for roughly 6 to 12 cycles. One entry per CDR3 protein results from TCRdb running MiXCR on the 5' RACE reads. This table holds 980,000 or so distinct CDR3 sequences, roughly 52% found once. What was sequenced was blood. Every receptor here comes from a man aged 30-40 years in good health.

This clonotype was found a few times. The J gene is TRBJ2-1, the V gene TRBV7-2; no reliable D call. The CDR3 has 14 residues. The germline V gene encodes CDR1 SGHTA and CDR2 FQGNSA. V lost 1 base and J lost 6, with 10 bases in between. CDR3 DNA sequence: TGTGCCAGCAGCTTAGTGGGCGTCTTCAATGAGCAGTTCTTC. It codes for CASSLVGVFNEQFF.

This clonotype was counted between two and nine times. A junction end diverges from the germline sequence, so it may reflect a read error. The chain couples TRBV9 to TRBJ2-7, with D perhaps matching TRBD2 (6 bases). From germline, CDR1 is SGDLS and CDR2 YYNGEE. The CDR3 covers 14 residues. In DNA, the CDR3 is TGTGCTAGCAGCGTAGCTGGGGGGATCTACGAGCAGTACTTC. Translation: CASSVAGGIYEQYF.

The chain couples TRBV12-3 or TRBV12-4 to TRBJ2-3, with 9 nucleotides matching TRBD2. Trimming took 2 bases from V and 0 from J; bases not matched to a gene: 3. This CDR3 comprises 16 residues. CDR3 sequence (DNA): TGTGCCAGCAGTTTAATTCTAGCGGGGAGCACAGATACGCAGTATTTT. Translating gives CASSLILAGSTDTQYF.

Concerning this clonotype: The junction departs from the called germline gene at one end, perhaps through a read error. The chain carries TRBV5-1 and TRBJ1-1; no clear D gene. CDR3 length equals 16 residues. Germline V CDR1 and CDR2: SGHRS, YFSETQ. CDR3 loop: CASSLDGTRLNTEAFF. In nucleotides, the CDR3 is TGCGCCAGCAGTTTGGACGGCACTAGACTCAACACTGAAGCTTTCTTT.

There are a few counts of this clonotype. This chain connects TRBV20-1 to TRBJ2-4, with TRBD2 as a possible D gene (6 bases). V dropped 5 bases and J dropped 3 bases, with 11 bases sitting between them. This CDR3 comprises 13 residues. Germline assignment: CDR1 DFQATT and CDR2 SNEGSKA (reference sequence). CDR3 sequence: CSAPSGGKNIQYF. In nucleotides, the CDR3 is TGCAGTGCTCCATCCGGGGGCAAAAACATTCAGTACTTC.

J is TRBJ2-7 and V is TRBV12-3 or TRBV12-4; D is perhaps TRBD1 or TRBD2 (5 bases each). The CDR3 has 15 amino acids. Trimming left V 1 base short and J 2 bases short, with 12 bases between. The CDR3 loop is CASSLVGGPTYEQYF. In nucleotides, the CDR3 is TGTGCCAGCAGTTTAGTTGGGGGTCCCACCTACGAGCAGTACTTC.

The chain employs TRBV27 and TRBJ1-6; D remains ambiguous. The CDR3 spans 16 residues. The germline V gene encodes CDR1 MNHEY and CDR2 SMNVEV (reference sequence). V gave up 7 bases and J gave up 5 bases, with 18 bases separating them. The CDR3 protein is CASTTSDGRDNSPLHF. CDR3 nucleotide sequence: TGTGCCAGCACCACTTCTGATGGGCGCGATAATTCACCCCTCCACTTT.

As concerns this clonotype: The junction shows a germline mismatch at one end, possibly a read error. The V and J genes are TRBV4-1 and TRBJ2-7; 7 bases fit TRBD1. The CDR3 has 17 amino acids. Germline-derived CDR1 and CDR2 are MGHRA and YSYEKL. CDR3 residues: CARSPTPDREYSYEQYF. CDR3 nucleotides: TGCGCCAGAAGCCCGACCCCTGACAGGGAGTACTCCTACGAGCAGTACTTC.

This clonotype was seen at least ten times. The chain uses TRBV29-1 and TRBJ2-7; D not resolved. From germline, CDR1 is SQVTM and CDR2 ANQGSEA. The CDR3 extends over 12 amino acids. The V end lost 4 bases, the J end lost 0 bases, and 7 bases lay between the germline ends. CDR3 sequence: CSVVWPSYEQYF. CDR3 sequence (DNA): TGCAGCGTTGTCTGGCCCTCCTACGAGCAGTACTTC.

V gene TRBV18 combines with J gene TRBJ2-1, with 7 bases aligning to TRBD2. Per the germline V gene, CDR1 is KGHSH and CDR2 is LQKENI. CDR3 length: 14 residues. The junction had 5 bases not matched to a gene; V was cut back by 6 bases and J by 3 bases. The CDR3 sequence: CASSPSGHYNEQFF. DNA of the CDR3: TGTGCCAGCTCTCCTAGCGGACACTACAATGAGCAGTTCTTC.

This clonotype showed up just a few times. This CDR3 is CASSRQAAGNEQFF. CDR3 nucleotide sequence: TGTGCCAGCTCCCGGCAGGCGGCCGGCAATGAGCAGTTCTTC. The chain links TRBV18 to TRBJ2-1; D is unclear. Germline V gene data show CDR1 as KGHSH and CDR2 as LQKENI. Trimming shortened V by 6 bases and J by 6 bases, and 15 bases separated the two germline ends. The CDR3 has 14 residues.

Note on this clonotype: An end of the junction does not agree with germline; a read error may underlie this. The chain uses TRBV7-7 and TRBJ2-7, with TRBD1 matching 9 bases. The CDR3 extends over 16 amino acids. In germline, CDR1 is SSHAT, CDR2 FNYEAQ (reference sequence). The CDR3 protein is CASSPLPGTGIYEQYF. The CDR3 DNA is TGTGCTAGCAGCCCCCTCCCCGGGACAGGGATTTACGAGCAGTACTTC.

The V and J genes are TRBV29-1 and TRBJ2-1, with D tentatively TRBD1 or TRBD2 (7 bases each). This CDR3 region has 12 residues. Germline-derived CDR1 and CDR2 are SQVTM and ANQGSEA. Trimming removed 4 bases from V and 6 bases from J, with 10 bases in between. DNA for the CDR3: TGCAGCGTTGGCAGGGGGGGCAATGAGCAGTTCTTC. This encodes CSVGRGGNEQFF.

In DNA form, the CDR3 reads TGCAGTGCCGCCCCTATGACAGGGGCGAACACTGAAGCTTTCTTT. Amino acids: CSAAPMTGANTEAFF. The J gene is TRBJ1-1, the V gene TRBV20-1; 8 bases line up with TRBD1. This CDR3 is 15 amino acids long. The germline CDR1 and CDR2 sequences are DFQATT and SNEGSKA (reference sequence). The V segment lost 6 bases and the J segment 1 base; nucleotides outside the gene matches: 10.

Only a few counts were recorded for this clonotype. The CDR3 DNA is TGCGCCAGCAGCCAGGAGGGCCCTAGCGGGGGGGAGAATGAGCAGTTCTTC. Translated, it gives CASSQEGPSGGENEQFF. The rearrangement joins TRBV4-1 to TRBJ2-1, with 12 bases that match TRBD2. Losses at the gene ends were 3 bases for V and 7 bases for J; bases not matched to a gene: 10. The germline V gene has CDR1 MGHRA and CDR2 YSYEKL. The CDR3 covers 17 residues.

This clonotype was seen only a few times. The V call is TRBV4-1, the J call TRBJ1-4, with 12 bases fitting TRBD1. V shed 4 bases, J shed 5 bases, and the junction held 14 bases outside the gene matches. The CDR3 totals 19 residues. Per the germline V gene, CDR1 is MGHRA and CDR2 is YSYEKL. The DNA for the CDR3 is TGCGCCAGCAGCCTACGGACCGGGACAGGGGGCGATAAGAATGAAAAACTGTTTTTT. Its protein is CASSLRTGTGGDKNEKLFF.

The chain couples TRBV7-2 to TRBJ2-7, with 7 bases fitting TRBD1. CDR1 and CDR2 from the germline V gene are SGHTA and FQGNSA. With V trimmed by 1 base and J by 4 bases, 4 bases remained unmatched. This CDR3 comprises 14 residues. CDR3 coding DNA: TGTGCCAGCAGCTTAGTACAGGGGATGTACGAGCAGTACTTC. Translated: CASSLVQGMYEQYF.

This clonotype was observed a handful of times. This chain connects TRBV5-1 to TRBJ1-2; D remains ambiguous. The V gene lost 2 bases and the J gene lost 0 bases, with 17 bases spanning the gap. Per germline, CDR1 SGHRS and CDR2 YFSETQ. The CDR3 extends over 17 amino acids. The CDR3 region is CASSLLAGREANYGYTF. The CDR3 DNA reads TGCGCCAGCAGCTTACTTGCCGGCAGAGAGGCTAACTATGGCTACACCTTC.

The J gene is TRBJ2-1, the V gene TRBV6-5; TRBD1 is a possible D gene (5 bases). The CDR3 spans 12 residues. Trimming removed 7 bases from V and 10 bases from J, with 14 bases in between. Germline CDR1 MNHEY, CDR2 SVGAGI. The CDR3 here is CASTIDRKEQFF. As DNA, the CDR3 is TGTGCCAGCACCATCGACAGAAAGGAGCAGTTCTTC.

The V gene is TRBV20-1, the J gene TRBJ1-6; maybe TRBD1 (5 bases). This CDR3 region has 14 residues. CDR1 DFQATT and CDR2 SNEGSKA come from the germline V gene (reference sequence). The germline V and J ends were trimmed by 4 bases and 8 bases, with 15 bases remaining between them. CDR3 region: CSAKVRLGDSPLHF. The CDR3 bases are TGCAGTGCTAAGGTCCGGCTGGGGGATTCACCCCTCCACTTT.

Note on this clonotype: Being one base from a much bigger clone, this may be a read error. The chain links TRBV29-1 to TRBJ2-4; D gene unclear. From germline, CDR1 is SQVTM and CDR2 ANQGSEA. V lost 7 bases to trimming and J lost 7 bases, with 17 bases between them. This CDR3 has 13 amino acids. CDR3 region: CSDGSSGGNIQYF. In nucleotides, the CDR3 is TGCAGCGATGGATCCTCGGGTGGGAACATTCAGTACTTC. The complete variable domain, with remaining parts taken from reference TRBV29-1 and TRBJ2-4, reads SAVISQKPSRDICQRGTSLTIQCQVDSQVTMMFWYRQQPGQSLTLIATANQGSEATYESGFVIDKFPISRPNLTFSTLTVSNMSPEDSSIYLCSDGSSGGNIQYFGAGTRLSVL.

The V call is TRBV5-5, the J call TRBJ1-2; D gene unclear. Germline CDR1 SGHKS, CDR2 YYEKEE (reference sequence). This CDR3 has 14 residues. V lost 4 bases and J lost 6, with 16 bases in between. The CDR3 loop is CASSADGLRHGYTF. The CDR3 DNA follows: TGTGCCAGCAGCGCGGACGGCCTGCGGCATGGCTACACCTTC.

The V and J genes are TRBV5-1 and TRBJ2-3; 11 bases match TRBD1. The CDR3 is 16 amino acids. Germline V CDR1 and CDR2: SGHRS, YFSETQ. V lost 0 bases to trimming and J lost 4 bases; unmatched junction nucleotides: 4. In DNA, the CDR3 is TGCGCCAGCAGCTTGGCTGGACAGGGGGCAGCAGATACGCAGTATTTT. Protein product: CASSLAGQGAADTQYF.

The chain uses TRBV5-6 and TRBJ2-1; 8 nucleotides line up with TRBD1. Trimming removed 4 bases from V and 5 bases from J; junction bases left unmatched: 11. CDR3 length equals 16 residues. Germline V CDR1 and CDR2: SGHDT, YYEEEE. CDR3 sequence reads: CASSPDRVKINNEQFF. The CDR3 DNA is TGTGCCAGCAGCCCGGACAGGGTGAAAATCAACAATGAGCAGTTCTTC.

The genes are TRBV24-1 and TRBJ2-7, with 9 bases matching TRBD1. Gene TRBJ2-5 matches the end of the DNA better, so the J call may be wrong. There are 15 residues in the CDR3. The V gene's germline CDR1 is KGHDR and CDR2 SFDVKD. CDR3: CATTSVTGGRETQYF. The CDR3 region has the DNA TGTGCCACCACATCCGTCACAGGGGGCCGAGAGACCCAGTACTTC.

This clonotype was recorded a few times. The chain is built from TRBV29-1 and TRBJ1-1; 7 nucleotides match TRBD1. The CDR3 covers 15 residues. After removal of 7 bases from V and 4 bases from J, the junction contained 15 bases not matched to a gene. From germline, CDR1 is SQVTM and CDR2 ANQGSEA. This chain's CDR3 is CSAAPGQKSATEAFF. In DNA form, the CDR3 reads TGCAGCGCCGCCCCGGGACAGAAATCGGCCACTGAAGCTTTCTTT.

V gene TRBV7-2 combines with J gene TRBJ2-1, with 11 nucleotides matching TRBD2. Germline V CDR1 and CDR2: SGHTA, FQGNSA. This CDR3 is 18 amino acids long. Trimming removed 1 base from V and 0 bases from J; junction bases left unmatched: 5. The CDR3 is CASSLGLAGRSSYNEQFF. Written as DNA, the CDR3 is TGTGCCAGCAGCTTAGGACTAGCGGGGAGGAGCTCCTACAATGAGCAGTTCTTC.

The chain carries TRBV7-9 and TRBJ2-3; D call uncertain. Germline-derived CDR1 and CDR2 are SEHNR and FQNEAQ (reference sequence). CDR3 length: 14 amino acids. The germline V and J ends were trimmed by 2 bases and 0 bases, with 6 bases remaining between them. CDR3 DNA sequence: TGTGCCAGCAGCTTAACTCTGAGCACAGATACGCAGTATTTT. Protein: CASSLTLSTDTQYF.